The 15 T cell receptor beta chains reported below all come from one sample, sequenced in a study of blood T cell repertoires in COVID-19. Sequenced by immunoSEQ multiplex PCR; TCRdb stores in-frame clones only, minus some. Among 400,000 to 450,000 clones listed, 70% to 90% were seen once. Sequenced material: peripheral blood. These receptor sequences come from a man aged 18 to 35 with COVID-19, enrolled during active disease.

This clone has just a few counts. The chain combines TRBV2 with TRBJ1-6, with TRBD1 matching over 9 bases. The CDR3 consists of 15 residues. CDR1 and CDR2 from the germline V gene are SNHLY and FYNNEI. J gave up 9 bases and V 1 base, and 4 bases lay outside the gene matches. CDR3 amino acids: CASSEGTGVGSPLHF. In nucleotides, the CDR3 is TGTGCCAGCAGTGAAGGGACAGGGGTTGGTTCACCCCTCCACTTT.

The chain's CDR3 is CASSRQVGGGNEQFF. The CDR3 DNA reads as TGTGCCAGCAGTCGACAGGTTGGGGGCGGGAATGAGCAGTTCTTC. The J gene is TRBJ2-1, the V gene TRBV6-5, with D perhaps matching TRBD1 (6 bases). With 5 bases removed from V and 7 bases from J, the gap between germline ends came to 18 bases. Germline CDR1 is MNHEY and CDR2 is SVGAGI. This CDR3 has 15 residues.

The V gene is TRBV7-9, the J gene TRBJ2-7; possible D gene TRBD1, 6 bases. With 4 bases removed from V and 7 bases from J, the gap between germline ends came to 11 bases. This CDR3 spans 12 amino acids. Germline CDR1 SEHNR, CDR2 FQNEAQ (reference sequence). CDR3 coding DNA: TGTGCCAGCAGCTCGGACAGCCTGGAGCAGTACTTC. Its translation is CASSSDSLEQYF.

The chain uses TRBV27 and TRBJ2-3; the D gene is possibly TRBD2 (6 bases). Looked up from germline, CDR1 is MNHEY and CDR2 is SMNVEV (reference sequence). The CDR3 sequence is 17 residues long. V was pared by 5 bases and J by 5 bases, with 23 bases between. The CDR3 region is CASSPLTSIPFLDTQYF. DNA of the CDR3: TGTGCCAGCAGTCCCCTTACTAGCATCCCCTTTTTAGATACGCAGTATTTT.

The chain combines TRBV24-1 with TRBJ2-1; 10 nucleotides agree with TRBD2. With V trimmed by 4 bases and J by 7 bases, 6 bases remained unmatched. Germline V lookup: CDR1 KGHDR, CDR2 SFDVKD. The CDR3 totals 15 residues. The CDR3 DNA sequence: TGTGCCACCAGTGACCCCAGCGGGAGGGATAATGAGCAGTTCTTC. Translation gives CATSDPSGRDNEQFF.

This chain links TRBV24-1 with TRBJ2-1; TRBD2 aligns across 7 bases. Losses at the gene ends were 4 bases for V and 8 bases for J; bases not matched to a gene: 19. This CDR3 has 18 amino acids. Germline lookup yields CDR1 KGHDR and CDR2 SFDVKD. CDR3 DNA sequence: TGTGCCACCAGTGAAGGACGTGCTAGCGGCCAATCGGGAGATGAGCAGTTCTTC. Translating gives CATSEGRASGQSGDEQFF.

This chain uses TRBV7-9 with TRBJ2-3; 10 bases line up with TRBD2. In germline, CDR1 is SEHNR, CDR2 FQNEAQ (reference sequence). Losses at the gene ends were 5 bases for V and 2 bases for J; bases not matched to a gene: 13. The CDR3 has 18 amino acids. CDR3 coding DNA: TGTGCCAGCAGCGCTAGGTCCGGGACTAGCGTGGTCACAGATACGCAGTATTTT. Encoded protein: CASSARSGTSVVTDTQYF.

This clone was seen only once. The rearrangement links TRBV6-1 to TRBJ2-1; 8 bases map to TRBD1. CDR3 length equals 17 residues. V dropped 4 bases and J dropped 4; count of bases not matched to a gene: 12. Per the germline V gene, CDR1 is MNHNS and CDR2 is SASEGT. CDR3 region: CASSVRDRLLIYNEQFF. As DNA, the CDR3 is TGTGCCAGCAGTGTCCGGGACAGGTTGCTAATTTACAATGAGCAGTTCTTC.

The chain uses TRBV7-7 and TRBJ1-3; 7 nucleotides line up with TRBD1. Germline loops: CDR1 SSHAT, CDR2 FNYEAQ (reference sequence). The CDR3 spans 17 residues. V dropped 5 bases and J dropped 0; count of bases not matched to a gene: 10. The CDR3 spells CASSRTGPEASGNTIYF. Written as DNA, the CDR3 is TGTGCCAGCAGCAGGACAGGCCCCGAGGCCTCTGGAAACACCATATATTTT.

In this sample, this clone turned up once. CDR3 sequence: CASSQDGASGAKNIQYF. The CDR3 nucleotides are TGCGCCAGCAGCCAAGATGGCGCTTCGGGGGCCAAAAACATTCAGTACTTC. The chain has TRBV4-1 and TRBJ2-4; perhaps TRBD2 as D (5 bases). Germline V gene lookup returns CDR1 MGHRA and CDR2 YSYEKL. The CDR3 covers 17 residues. Trimming cost V 0 bases and J 1 base, with 13 bases left between them.

The chain recombines TRBV24-1 with TRBJ2-2; 7 bases fit TRBD2. V was clipped by 1 base and J by 5 bases; unmatched bases: 9. Germline CDR1 is KGHDR and CDR2 is SFDVKD. This CDR3 has 17 residues. This CDR3 is CATSDLVRGRWTGELFF. The CDR3 DNA is TGTGCCACCAGTGATTTAGTGCGGGGGAGGTGGACCGGGGAGCTGTTTTTT.

This chain joins TRBV24-1 and TRBJ2-3; D gene uncertain. CDR1 and CDR2 from the germline V gene are KGHDR and SFDVKD. The V gene lost 0 bases and the J gene lost 6 bases, with 6 bases spanning the gap. CDR3 length equals 13 residues. CDR3 DNA sequence: TGTGCCACCAGTGATTTGGGAGAGGATACGCAGTATTTT. This sequence encodes CATSDLGEDTQYF.

The rearrangement links TRBV2 to TRBJ1-6; TRBD1 aligns across 9 bases. J lost 8 bases, V lost 4 bases, and 3 bases had no gene match. This CDR3 region has 14 residues. Germline V lookup: CDR1 SNHLY, CDR2 FYNNEI. The chain's CDR3 is CASSATGGYSPLHF. DNA for the CDR3: TGTGCCAGCAGTGCAACAGGGGGCTATTCACCCCTCCACTTT. The full variable domain, rest sourced from reference TRBV2 and TRBJ1-6, is EPEVTQTPSHQVTQMGQEVILRCVPISNHLYFYWYRQILGQKVEFLVSFYNNEISEKSEIFDDQFSVERPDGSNFTLKIRSTKLEDSAMYFCASSATGGYSPLHFGNGTRLTVT.

The rearrangement uses TRBV5-1 and TRBJ2-7; 11 nucleotides line up with TRBD2. The junction had 8 bases not matched to a gene; V was cut back by 7 bases and J by 2 bases. CDR1 SGHRS and CDR2 YFSETQ come from the germline V gene. The CDR3 contains 15 residues. CDR3 amino acids: CASGAGTSGPYEQYF. Written as DNA, the CDR3 is TGCGCCAGCGGCGCGGGGACTAGCGGCCCCTACGAGCAGTACTTC.

CDR3 loop: CASSPSLAGGTYEQYF. CDR3 bases: TGTGCCAGCAGCCCTTCATTAGCGGGAGGCACCTACGAGCAGTACTTC. The genes are TRBV3-1 (or the pseudogene TRBV3-2) and TRBJ2-7, with 10 positions matching TRBD2. Germline CDR1 is LGHDT and CDR2 is YNNKEL (reference sequence). The trim removed 4 bases at V and 2 bases at J, leaving 8 bases unmatched. The CDR3 length is 16 residues.